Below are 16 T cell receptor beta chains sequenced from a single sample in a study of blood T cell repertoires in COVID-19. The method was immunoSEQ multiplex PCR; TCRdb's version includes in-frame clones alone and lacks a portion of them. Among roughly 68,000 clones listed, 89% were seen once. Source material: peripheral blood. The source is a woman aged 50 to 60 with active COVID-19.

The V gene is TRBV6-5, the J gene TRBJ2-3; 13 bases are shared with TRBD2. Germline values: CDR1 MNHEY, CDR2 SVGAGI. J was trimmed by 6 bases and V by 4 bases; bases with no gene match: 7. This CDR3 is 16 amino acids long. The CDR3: CASSSVGLAGADTQYF. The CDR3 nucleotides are TGTGCCAGCAGTTCCGTCGGACTAGCGGGAGCCGATACGCAGTATTTT.

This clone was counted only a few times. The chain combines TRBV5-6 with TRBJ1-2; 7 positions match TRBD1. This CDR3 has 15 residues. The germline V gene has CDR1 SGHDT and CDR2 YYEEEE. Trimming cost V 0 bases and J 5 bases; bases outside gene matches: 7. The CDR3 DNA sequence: TGTGCCAGCAGCTTGGGGAGGGGGCCTCCATATGGCTACACCTTC. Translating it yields CASSLGRGPPYGYTF.

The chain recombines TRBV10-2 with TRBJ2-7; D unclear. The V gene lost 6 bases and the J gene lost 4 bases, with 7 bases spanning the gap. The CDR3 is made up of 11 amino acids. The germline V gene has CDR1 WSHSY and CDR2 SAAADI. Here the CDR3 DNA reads TGCGCCAGCAGAGACATGTACGAGCAGTACTTC. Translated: CASRDMYEQYF.

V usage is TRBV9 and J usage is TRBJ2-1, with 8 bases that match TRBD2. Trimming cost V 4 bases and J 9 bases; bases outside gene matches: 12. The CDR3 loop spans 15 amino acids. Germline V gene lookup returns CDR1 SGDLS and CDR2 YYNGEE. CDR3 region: CASSPNTILAAEQFF. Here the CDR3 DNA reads TGTGCCAGCAGCCCTAACACGATACTAGCGGCTGAGCAGTTCTTC.

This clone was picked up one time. DNA of the CDR3: TGTGCCACCAGCAGAGATATAGCGGGAGATTTGAATGAGCAGTTCTTC. Protein product: CATSRDIAGDLNEQFF. The chain combines TRBV15 with TRBJ2-1; 9 bases fit TRBD2. J lost 7 bases, V lost 0 bases, and 7 bases had no gene match. This CDR3 is built from 16 residues. Germline CDR1 and CDR2: LNHNV and YYDKDF (reference sequence).

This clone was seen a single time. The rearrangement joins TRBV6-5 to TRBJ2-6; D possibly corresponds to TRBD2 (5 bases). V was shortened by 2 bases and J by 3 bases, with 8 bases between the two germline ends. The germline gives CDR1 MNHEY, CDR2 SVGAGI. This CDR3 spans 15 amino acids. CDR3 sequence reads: CASSYGSGGANVLTF. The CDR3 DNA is TGTGCCAGCAGTTACGGGAGCGGTGGGGCCAACGTCCTGACTTTC.

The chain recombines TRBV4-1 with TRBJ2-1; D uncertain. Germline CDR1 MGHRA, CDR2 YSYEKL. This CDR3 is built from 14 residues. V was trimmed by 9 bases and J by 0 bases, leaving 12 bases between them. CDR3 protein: CASAGLSSYNEQFF. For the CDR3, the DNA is TGCGCCAGTGCAGGCCTGAGCTCCTACAATGAGCAGTTCTTC.

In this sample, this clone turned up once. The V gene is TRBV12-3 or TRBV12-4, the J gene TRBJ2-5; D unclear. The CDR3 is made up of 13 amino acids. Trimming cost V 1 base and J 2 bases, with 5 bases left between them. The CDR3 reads CASSLGKQETQYF. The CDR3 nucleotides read TGTGCCAGCAGTTTAGGTAAACAAGAGACCCAGTACTTC.

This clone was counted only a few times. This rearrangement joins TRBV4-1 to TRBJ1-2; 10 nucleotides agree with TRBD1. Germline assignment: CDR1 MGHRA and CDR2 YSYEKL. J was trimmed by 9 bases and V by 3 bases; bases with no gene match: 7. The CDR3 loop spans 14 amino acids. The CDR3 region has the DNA TGCGCCAGCAGCCACGTTCGGGACAGGGGTCGCTACACCTTC. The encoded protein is CASSHVRDRGRYTF.

The CDR3 nucleotides read TGTGCCAGCAGCCAACAGGACAGTCAAGGAACCATATATTTT. This encodes CASSQQDSQGTIYF. The V gene is TRBV4-2, the J gene TRBJ1-3; possible D gene TRBD1, 6 bases. V was shortened by 2 bases and J by 10 bases, with 15 bases between the two germline ends. The germline V gene has CDR1 LGHNA and CDR2 YNFKEQ. The CDR3 contains 14 residues.

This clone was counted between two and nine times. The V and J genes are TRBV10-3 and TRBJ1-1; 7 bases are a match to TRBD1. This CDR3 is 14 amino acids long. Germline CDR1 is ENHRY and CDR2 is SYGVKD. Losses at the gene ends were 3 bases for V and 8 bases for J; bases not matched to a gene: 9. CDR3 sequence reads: CAISEPGTANEAFF. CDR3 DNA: TGTGCCATCAGTGAACCGGGGACAGCTAACGAAGCTTTCTTT.

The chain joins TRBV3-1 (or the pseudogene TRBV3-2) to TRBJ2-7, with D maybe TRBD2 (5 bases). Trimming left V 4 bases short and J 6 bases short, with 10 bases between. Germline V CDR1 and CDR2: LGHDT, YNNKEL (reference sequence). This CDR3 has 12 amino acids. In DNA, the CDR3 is TGTGCCAGCAGCCGCGAACGGGGCGAGCAGTACTTC. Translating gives CASSRERGEQYF.

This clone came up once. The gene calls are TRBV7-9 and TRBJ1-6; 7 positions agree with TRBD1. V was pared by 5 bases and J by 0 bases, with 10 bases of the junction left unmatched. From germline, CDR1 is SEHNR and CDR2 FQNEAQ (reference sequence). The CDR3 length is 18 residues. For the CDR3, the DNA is TGTGCCAGCAGCCATCATACAGGGGCGAGCTCCTATAATTCACCCCTCCACTTT. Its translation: CASSHHTGASSYNSPLHF.

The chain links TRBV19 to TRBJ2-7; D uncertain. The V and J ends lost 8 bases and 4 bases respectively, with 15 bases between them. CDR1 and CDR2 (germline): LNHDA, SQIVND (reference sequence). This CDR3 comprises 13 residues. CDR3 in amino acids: CASSSEKYYEQYF. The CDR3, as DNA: TGTGCCAGTTCGAGTGAGAAATATTACGAGCAGTACTTC.

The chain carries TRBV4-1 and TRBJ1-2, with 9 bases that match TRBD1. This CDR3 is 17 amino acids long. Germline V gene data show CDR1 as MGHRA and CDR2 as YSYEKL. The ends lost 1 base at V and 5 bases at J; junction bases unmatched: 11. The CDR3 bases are TGCGCCAGCAGCCAAGTTGAGGGACAGGGAGATTATTATGGCTACACCTTC. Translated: CASSQVEGQGDYYGYTF.

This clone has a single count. The CDR3 DNA sequence: TGTGCCAGCAGTTTGTTAGCGGTAAGCTCCTACAATGAGCAGTTCTTC. Translated: CASSLLAVSSYNEQFF. The chain carries TRBV27 and TRBJ2-1; a possible D gene is TRBD2 (6 bases). Per the germline V gene, CDR1 is MNHEY and CDR2 is SMNVEV (reference sequence). The CDR3 runs 16 residues. With 3 bases removed from V and 0 bases from J, the gap between germline ends came to 12 bases.